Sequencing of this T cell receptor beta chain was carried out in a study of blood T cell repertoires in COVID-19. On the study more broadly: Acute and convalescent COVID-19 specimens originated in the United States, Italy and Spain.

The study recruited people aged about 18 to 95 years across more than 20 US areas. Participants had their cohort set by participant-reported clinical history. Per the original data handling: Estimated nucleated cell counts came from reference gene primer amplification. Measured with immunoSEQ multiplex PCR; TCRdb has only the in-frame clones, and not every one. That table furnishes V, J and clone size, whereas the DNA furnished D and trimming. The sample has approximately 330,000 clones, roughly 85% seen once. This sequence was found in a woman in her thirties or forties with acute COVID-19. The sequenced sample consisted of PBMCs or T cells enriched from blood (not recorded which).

The CDR3 protein is CASSSGTSVRQDNEQFF. CDR3 sequence (DNA): TGTGCCAGCAGCTCTGGGACTAGCGTAAGACAAGACAATGAGCAGTTCTTC. V and J are TRBV7-9 and TRBJ2-1, with 10 bases identical to TRBD2. V lost 4 bases and J lost 5; bases outside the gene matches: 11. Germline V lookup: CDR1 SEHNR, CDR2 FQNEAQ (reference sequence). The CDR3 length is 17 residues.